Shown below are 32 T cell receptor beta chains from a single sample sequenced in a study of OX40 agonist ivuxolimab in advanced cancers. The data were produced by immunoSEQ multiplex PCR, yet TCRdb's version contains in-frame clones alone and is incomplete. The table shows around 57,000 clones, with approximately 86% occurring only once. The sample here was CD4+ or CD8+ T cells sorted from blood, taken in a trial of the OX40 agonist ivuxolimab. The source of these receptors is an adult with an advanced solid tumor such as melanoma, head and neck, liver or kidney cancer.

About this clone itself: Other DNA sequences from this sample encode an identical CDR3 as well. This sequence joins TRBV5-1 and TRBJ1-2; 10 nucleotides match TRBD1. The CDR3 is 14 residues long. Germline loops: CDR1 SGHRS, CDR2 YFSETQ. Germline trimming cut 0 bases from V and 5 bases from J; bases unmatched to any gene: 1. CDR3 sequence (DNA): TGCGCCAGCAGCTTGGGGACAGGGGGTTATGGCTACACCTTC. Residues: CASSLGTGGYGYTF.

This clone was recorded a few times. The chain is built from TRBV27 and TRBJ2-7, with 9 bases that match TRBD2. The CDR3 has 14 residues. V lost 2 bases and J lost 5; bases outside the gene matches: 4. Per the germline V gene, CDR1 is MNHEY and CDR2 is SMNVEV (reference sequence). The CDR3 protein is CASSLGSGGHEQYF. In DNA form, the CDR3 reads TGTGCCAGCAGTTTAGGTAGCGGGGGCCACGAGCAGTACTTC.

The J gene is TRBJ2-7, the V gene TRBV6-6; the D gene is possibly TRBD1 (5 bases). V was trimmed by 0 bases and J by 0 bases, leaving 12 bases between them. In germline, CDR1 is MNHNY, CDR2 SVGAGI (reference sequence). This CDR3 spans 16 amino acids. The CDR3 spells CASSYSKGHSSYEQYF. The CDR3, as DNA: TGTGCCAGCAGTTACTCGAAGGGGCACAGCTCCTACGAGCAGTACTTC.

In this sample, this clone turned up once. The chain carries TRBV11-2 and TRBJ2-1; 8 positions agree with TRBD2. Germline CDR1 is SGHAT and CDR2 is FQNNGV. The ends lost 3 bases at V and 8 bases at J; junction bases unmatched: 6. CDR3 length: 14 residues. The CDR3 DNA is TGTGCCAGCAGCTTGAGAAGCGGGAGTGATGAGCAGTTCTTC. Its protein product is CASSLRSGSDEQFF.

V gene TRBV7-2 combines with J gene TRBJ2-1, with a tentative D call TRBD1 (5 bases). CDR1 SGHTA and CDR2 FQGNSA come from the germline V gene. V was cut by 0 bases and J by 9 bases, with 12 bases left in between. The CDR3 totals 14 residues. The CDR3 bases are TGTGCCAGCAGCTTAGCGGTCAGGGTGGGTGAGCAGTTCTTC. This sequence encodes CASSLAVRVGEQFF.

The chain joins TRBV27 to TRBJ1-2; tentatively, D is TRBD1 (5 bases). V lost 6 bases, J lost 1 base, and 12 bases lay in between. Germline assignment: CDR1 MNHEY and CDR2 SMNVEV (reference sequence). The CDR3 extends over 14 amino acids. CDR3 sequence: CASSAGRHNYGYTF. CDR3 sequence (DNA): TGTGCCAGCAGCGCAGGGCGGCATAACTATGGCTACACCTTC.

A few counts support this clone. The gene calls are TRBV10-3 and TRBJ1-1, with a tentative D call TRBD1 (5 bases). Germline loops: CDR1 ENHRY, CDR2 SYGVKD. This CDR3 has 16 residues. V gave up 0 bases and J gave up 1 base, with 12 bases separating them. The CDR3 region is CAISESGGQGNTEAFF. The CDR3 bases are TGTGCCATCAGTGAGTCAGGTGGGCAGGGGAACACTGAAGCTTTCTTT.

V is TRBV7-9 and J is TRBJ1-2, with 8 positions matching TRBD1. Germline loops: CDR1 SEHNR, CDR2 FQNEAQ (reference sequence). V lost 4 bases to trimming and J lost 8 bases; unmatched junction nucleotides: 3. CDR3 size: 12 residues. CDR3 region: CASSSTGGGYTF. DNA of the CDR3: TGTGCCAGCAGCTCCACAGGGGGAGGCTACACCTTC.

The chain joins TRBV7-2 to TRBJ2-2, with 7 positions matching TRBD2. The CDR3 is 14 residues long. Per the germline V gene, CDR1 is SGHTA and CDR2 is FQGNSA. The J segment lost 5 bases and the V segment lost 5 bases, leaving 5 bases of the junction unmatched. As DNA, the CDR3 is TGTGCCAGCAGCGTGGGACTACCGACCGGGGAGCTGTTTTTT. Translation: CASSVGLPTGELFF.

The DNA for the CDR3 is TGTGCCAGCAGTTTAGGGGTGGGGTTGAACACTGAAGCTTTCTTT. It yields the protein CASSLGVGLNTEAFF. The J gene is TRBJ1-1, the V gene TRBV27; D remains unclear. V was pared by 2 bases and J by 0 bases, with 10 bases between. The CDR3 has 15 residues. The germline gives CDR1 MNHEY, CDR2 SMNVEV (reference sequence).

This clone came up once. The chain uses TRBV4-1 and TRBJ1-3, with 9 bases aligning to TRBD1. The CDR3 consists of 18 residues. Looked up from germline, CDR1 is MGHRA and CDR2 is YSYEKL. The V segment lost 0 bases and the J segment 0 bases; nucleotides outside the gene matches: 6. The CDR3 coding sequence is TGCGCCAGCAGCCAAGAGGACAGGGGAAGGGGCTCTGGAAACACCATATATTTT. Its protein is CASSQEDRGRGSGNTIYF.

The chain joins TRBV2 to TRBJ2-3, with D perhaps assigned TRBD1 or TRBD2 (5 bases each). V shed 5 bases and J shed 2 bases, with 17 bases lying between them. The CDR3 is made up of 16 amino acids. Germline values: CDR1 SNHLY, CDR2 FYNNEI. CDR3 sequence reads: CASSPPGDLYTDTQYF. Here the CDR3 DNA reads TGTGCCAGCAGTCCCCCCGGGGACCTTTACACAGATACGCAGTATTTT.

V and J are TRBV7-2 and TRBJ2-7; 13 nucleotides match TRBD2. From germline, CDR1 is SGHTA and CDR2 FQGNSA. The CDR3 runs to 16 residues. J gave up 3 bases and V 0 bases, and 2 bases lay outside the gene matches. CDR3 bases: TGTGCCAGCAGCTTAGCACTAGCGGGAGGGATCTACGAGCAGTACTTC. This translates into CASSLALAGGIYEQYF.

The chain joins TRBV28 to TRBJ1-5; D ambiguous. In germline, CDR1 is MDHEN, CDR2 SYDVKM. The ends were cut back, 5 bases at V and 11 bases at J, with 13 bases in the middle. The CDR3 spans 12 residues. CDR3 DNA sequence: TGTGCCAGCAGTGATACAGTGGTCTCCCAGCATTTT. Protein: CASSDTVVSQHF. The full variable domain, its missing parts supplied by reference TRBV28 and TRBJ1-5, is DVKVTQSSRYLVKRTGEKVFLECVQDMDHENMFWYRQDPGLGLRLIYFSYDVKMKEKGDIPEGYSVSREKKERFSLILESASTNQTSMYLCASSDTVVSQHFGDGTRLSIL.

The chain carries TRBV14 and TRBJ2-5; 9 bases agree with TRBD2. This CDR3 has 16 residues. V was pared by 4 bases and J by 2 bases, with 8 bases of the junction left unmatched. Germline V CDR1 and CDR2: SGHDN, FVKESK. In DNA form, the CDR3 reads TGTGCCAGCAGCCGTAGAGCTAGCGGGGTTCAAGAGACCCAGTACTTC. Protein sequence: CASSRRASGVQETQYF.

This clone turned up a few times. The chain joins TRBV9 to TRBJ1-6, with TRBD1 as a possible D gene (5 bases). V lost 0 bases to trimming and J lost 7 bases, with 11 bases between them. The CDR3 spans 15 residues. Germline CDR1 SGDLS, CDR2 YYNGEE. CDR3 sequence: CASSVVPGSNSPLHF. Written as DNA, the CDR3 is TGTGCCAGCAGCGTAGTACCAGGGAGCAATTCACCCCTCCACTTT.

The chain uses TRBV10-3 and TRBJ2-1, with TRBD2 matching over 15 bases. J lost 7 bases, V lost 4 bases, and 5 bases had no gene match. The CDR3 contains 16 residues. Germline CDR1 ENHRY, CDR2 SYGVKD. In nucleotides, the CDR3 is TGTGCCATCAGTGGGACTAGCGGGAGGGGTGGGAATGAGCAGTTCTTC. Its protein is CAISGTSGRGGNEQFF.

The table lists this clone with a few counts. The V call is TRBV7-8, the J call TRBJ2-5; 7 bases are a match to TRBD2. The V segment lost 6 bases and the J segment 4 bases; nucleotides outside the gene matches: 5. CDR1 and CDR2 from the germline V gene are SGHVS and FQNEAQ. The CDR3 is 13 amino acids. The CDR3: CASRGRGGETQYF. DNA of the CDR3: TGTGCCAGCAGGGGGAGGGGAGGAGAGACCCAGTACTTC.

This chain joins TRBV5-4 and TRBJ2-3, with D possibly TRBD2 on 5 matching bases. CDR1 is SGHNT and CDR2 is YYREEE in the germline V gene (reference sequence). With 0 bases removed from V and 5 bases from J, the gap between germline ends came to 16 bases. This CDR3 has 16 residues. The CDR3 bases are TGTGCCAGCAGCTTGGAGATCGCCAGAGGGTTAGATACGCAGTATTTT. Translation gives CASSLEIARGLDTQYF.

CDR3 bases: TGTGCCAGCAGCCAAGGGGGTGCTAACTATGGCTACACCTTC. Translating it yields CASSQGGANYGYTF. This rearrangement joins TRBV7-2 to TRBJ1-2; D perhaps matches TRBD1 (6 bases). The CDR3 covers 14 residues. Trimming took off 5 bases at V and 0 bases at J, with 10 bases between the two ends. Germline values: CDR1 SGHTA, CDR2 FQGNSA.

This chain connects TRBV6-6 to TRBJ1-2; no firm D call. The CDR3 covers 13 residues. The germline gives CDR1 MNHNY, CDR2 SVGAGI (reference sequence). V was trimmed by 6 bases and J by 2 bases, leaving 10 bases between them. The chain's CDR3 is CASRATRNYGYTF. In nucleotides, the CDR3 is TGTGCCAGCAGGGCTACACGAAACTATGGCTACACCTTC.

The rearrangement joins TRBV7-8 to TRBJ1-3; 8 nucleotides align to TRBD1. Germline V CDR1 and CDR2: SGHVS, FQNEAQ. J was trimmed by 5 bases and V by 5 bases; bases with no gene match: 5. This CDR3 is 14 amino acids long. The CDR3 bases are TGTGCCAGCAGCCCCAGACAGGGGCGAAACACCATATATTTT. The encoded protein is CASSPRQGRNTIYF.

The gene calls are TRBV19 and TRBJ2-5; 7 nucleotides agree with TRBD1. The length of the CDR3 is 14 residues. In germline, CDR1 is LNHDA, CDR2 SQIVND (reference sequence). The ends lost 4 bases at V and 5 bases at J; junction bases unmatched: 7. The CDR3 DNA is TGTGCCAGTAGTACCACAGGGGAAGGGGAGACCCAGTACTTC. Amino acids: CASSTTGEGETQYF.

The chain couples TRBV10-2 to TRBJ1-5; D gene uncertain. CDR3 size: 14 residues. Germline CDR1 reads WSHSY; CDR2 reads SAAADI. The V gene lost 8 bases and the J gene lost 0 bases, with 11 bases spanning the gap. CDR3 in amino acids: CASVDKPSNQPQHF. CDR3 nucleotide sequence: TGCGCCAGCGTTGACAAGCCTAGCAATCAGCCCCAGCATTTT.

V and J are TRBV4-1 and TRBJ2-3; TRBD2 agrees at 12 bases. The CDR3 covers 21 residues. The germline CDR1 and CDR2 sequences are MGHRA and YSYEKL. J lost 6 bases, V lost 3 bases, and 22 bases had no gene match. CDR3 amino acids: CASSHLPLDVASGRDSDTQYF. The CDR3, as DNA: TGCGCCAGCAGCCATCTCCCCCTGGATGTGGCTAGCGGGAGGGACTCGGATACGCAGTATTTT.

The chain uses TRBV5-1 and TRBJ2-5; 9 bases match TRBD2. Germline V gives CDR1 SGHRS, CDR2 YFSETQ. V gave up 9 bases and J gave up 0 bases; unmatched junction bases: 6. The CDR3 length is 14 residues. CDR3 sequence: CATRTSANQETQYF. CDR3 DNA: TGCGCCACCAGGACTAGCGCAAACCAAGAGACCCAGTACTTC.

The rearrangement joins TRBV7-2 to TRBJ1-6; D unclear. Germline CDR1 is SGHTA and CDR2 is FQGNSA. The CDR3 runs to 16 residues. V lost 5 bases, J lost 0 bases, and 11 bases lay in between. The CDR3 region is CASSLDMSSYNSPLHF. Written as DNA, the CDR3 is TGTGCCAGCAGCCTCGACATGAGCTCCTATAATTCACCCCTCCACTTT. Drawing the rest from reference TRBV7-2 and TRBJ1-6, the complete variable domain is GAGVSQSPSNKVTEKGKDVELRCDPISGHTALYWYRQSLGQGLEFLIYFQGNSAPDKSGLPSDRFSAERTGGSVSTLTIQRTQQEDSAVYLCASSLDMSSYNSPLHFGNGTRLTVT.

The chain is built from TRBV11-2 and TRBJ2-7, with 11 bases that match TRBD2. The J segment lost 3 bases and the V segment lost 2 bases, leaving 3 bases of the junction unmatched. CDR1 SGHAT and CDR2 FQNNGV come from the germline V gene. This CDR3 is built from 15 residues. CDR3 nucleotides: TGTGCCAGCAGCTTAAGTGGGACTAGCGGCTACGAGCAGTACTTC. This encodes CASSLSGTSGYEQYF.

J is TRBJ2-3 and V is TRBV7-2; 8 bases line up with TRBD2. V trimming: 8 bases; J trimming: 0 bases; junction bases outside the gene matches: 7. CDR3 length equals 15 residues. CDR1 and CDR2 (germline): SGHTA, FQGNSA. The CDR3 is CASGAQRESTDTQYF. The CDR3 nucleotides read TGTGCCAGCGGAGCCCAGCGGGAGAGCACAGATACGCAGTATTTT.

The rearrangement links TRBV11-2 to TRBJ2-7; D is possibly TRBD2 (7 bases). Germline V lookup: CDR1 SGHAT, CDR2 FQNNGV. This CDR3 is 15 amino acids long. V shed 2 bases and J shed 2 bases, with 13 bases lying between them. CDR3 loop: CASSLRGGPTYEQYF. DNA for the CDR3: TGTGCCAGCAGCTTAAGGGGGGGTCCAACCTACGAGCAGTACTTC.

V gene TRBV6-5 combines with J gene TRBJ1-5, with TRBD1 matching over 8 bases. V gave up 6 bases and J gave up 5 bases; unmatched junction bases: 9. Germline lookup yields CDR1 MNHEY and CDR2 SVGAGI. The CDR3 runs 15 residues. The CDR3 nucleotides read TGTGCCAGCAGAAGCGCGCAGGGGGCTCATCAGCCCCAGCATTTT. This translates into CASRSAQGAHQPQHF.

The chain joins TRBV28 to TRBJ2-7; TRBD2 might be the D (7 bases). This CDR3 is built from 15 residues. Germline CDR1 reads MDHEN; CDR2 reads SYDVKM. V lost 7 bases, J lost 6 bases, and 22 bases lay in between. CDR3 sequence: CASKGGGRGGLEQYF. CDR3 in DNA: TGTGCCAGCAAGGGCGGGGGCCGGGGAGGGCTCGAGCAGTACTTC.